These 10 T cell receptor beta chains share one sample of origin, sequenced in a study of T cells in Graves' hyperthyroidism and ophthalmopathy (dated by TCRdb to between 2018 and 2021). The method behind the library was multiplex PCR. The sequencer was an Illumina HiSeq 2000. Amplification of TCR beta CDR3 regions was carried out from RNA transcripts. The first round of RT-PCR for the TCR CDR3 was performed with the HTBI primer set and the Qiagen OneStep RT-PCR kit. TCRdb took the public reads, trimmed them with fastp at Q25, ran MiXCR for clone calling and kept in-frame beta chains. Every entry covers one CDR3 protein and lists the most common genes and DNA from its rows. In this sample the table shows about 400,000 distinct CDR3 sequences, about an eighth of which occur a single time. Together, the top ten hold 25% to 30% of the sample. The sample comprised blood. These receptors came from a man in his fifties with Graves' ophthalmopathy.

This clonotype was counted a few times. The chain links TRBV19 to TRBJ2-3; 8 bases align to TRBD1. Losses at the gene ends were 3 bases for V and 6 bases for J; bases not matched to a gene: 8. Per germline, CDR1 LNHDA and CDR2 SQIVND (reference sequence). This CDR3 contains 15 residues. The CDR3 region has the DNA TGTGCCAGTAGTATCCCGGGCAGGGGGCAGGATACGCAGTATTTT. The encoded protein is CASSIPGRGQDTQYF. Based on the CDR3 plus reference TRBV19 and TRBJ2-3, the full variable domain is DGGITQSPKYLFRKEGQNVTLSCEQNLNHDAMYWYRQDPGQGLRLIYYSQIVNDFQKGDIAEGYSVSREKKESFPLTVTSAQKNPTAFYLCASSIPGRGQDTQYFGPGTRLTVL.

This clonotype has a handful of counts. The CDR3 bases are TGTGCCAGCAGCTTAGAAAACCCGACCGTAGCGGGTACATACGAGCAGTACTTC. This codes for CASSLENPTVAGTYEQYF. The V and J genes are TRBV11-2 and TRBJ2-7, with 7 bases aligning to TRBD2. The CDR3 sequence is 18 residues long. Trimming removed 0 bases from V and 4 bases from J; junction bases left unmatched: 15. In germline, CDR1 is SGHAT, CDR2 FQNNGV.

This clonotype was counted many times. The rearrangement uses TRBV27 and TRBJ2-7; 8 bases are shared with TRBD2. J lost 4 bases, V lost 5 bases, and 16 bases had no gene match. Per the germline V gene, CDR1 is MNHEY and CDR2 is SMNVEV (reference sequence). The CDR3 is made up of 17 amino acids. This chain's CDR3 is CASSPVGAGGILYEQYF. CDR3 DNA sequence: TGTGCCAGCAGTCCGGTGGGGGCGGGAGGAATCCTTTACGAGCAGTACTTC.

Written as DNA, the CDR3 is TGTGCCAGCAGGGGGACAGGGGATGGCTACACCTTC. Its protein is CASRGTGDGYTF. V usage is TRBV2 and J usage is TRBJ1-2; the match to TRBD1 covers 10 bases. V lost 6 bases, J lost 6 bases, and 1 base stayed unmatched. The CDR3 runs to 12 residues. CDR1 SNHLY and CDR2 FYNNEI come from the germline V gene. Full variable domain (outside the CDR3, taken from reference TRBV2 and TRBJ1-2): EPEVTQTPSHQVTQMGQEVILRCVPISNHLYFYWYRQILGQKVEFLVSFYNNEISEKSEIFDDQFSVERPDGSNFTLKIRSTKLEDSAMYFCASRGTGDGYTFGSGTRLTVV.

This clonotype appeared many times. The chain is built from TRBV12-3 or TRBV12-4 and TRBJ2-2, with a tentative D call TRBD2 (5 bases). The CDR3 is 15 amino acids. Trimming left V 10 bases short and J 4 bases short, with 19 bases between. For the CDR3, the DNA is TGTGCCACCCCGGTCCAGGCGGGCCGCACCGGGGAGCTGTTTTTT. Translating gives CATPVQAGRTGELFF.

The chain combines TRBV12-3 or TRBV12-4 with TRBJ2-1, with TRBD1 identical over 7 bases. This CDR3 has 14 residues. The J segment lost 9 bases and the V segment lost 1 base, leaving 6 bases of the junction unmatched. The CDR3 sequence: CASSLGGTVAEQFF. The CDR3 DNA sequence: TGTGCCAGCAGTTTAGGGGGGACAGTGGCTGAGCAGTTCTTC.

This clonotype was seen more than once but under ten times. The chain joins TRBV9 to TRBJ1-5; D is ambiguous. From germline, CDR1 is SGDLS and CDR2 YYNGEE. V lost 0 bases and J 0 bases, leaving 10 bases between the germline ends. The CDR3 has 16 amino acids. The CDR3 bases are TGTGCCAGCAGCGTAGCGACACTCTATAGCAATCAGCCCCAGCATTTT. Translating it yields CASSVATLYSNQPQHF.

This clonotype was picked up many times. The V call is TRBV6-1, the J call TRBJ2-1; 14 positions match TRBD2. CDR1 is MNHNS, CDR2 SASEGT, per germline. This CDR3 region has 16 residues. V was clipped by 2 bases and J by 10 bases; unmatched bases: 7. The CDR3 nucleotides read TGTGCCAGCAGTGAAAAGGGACTAGCGGGAGTAGAGGAGCAGTTCTTC. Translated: CASSEKGLAGVEEQFF.

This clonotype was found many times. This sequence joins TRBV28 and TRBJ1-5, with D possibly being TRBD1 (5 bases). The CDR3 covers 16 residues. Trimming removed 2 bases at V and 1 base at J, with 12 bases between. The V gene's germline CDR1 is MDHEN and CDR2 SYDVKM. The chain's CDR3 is CASSLEGSISNQPQHF. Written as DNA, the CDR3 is TGTGCCAGCAGTTTAGAGGGGTCGATAAGCAATCAGCCCCAGCATTTT.

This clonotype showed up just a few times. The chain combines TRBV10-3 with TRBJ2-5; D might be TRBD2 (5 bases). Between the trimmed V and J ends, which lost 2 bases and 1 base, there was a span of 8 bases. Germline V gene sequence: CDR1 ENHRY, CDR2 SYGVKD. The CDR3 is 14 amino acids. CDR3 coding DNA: TGTGCCATCAGTGAGATCGAGGGCCAAGAGACCCAGTACTTC. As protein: CAISEIEGQETQYF.